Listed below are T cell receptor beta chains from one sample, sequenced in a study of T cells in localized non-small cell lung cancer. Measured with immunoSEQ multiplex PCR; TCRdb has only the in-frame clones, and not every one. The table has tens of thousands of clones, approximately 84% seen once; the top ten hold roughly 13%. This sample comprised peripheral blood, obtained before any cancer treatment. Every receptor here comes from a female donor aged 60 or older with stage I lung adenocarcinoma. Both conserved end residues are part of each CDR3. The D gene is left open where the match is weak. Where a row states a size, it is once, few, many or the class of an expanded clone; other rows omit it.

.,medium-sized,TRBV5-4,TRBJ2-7,TGTGCCAGCAGCTTGGACGGGGAGCTTAGGATCTACGAGCAGTACTTC,CASSLDGELRIYEQYF
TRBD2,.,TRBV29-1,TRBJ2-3,TGCAGCGCCCTACTAGCGGGGAAGGGTGATACGCAGTATTTT,CSALLAGKGDTQYF
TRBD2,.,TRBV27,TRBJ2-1,TGTGCCAGCAGTTTTACTAGCGGGTATCATGAGCAGTTCTTC,CASSFTSGYHEQFF
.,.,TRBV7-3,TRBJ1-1,TGTGCCAGCAGCTTAAGGGAACGGAGCACTGAAGCTTTCTTT,CASSLRERSTEAFF
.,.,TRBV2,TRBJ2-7,TGTGCCAGCGACGGACTAATCGACGAGCAGTACTTC,CASDGLIDEQYF
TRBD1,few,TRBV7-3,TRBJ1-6,TGTGCCAGCAGCGGACAGGGAGCTTCACCCCTCCACTTT,CASSGQGASPLHF
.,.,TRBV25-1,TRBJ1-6,TGTGCCAGCAAGTATGGTGACAATTCACCCCTCCACTTT,CASKYGDNSPLHF
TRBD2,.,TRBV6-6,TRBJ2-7,TGTGCCAGCAGTGCTCCCGGCGGGAGCTCCTACGAGCAGTACTTC,CASSAPGGSSYEQYF
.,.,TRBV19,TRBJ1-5,TGTGCCAGTACGGCCAGCGCTTATAGCAATCAGCCCCAGCATTTT,CASTASAYSNQPQHF
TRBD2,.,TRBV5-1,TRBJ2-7,TGCGCCAGCAGCCTACTCGCGGGGGTGTACAACGAGCAGTACTTC,CASSLLAGVYNEQYF
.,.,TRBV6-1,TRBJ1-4,TGTGCCAGCAGTGAAGCGGGCGATAATGAAAAACTGTTTTTT,CASSEAGDNEKLFF